This record covers a single TCR beta chain. As yet, its antigen is unknown. The sample is drawn from a study of post-analysis software for immune sequencing data. The V gene's germline CDR1 is KGHDR and CDR2 SFDVKD. V dropped 4 bases and J dropped 0 bases, with 7 bases sitting between them. The CDR3 covers 14 residues. Notes on the study in general: The study found significantly lower normalized Chao1 diversity in multiple sclerosis patients than in controls. TRBV5-6, TRBV5-1 and TRBV20-1 belonged to a set of roughly 5 TRBV segments that were more frequent in patients than controls.

The library was made from cDNA and included unique molecular identifiers. Input populations of about 0.9 to 10 million T cells gave rise to a few hundred thousand cDNA molecules. TCRdb re-analysed the PCR reads in MiXCR, keeping a single row per CDR3 protein. The sample lists roughly 600,000 distinct CDR3 sequences; around 44% were seen once. This chain joins TRBV24-1 and TRBJ2-3; D not resolved. Input material: blood. This sequence was found in a girl between 5 and 17 years old with multiple sclerosis. The CDR3 DNA reads as TGTGCCACCAGTGAGTCTACTAGCACAGATACGCAGTATTTT. Its protein product is CATSESTSTDTQYF.